This TCR beta chain was sequenced during a study of T cell responses to AZD1222 COVID-19 vaccine (dated by TCRdb to about 2021). For the study in its entirety: AZD1222 recipients given second doses at about 4 weeks or at about 12 weeks were pooled, since spike-specific TCR depth and breadth were not found to differ between the two schedules. Trial participants were enrolled by age into 18-55, 56-69 and 70-plus year subgroups, with approximately 150, 30 and 60 TCR-sequenced participants respectively. A total of about 230 trial participants underwent TCR sequencing, of whom around 200 received two doses of AZD1222 and about 25 received two doses of the MenACWY control vaccine. Here is what the overall study found, with its caveats: Conclusions about previously exposed vaccinees were limited because only 6 or 7 AZD1222 recipients were SARS-CoV-2 seropositive at baseline. In the small 56-69-year group, the increase in depth fell short of significance, most likely because of low power. Because no day 14 peak-response samples were available, the repertoires could be characterized only after the peak T cell response. Spike-specific TCR breadth and depth rose significantly after two AZD1222 doses compared with day 0 and with MenACWY recipients. Vaccine-associated CD4 TCRs spanned the whole spike protein, with dominant responses in regions 160-218 and 743-854. Reportedly, almost half of the unique spike-specific TCRs recognized epitopes lying outside the regions that are mutated in the B.1.351 and B.1.1.7 variants. Participants were mostly white British, with more females than males. The authors suggested clonal diversity may have been underestimated.

The CDR3 regions of human TCRbeta chains were subjected to immunosequencing. The authors' analysis ran thus. TCRs in the repertoires were compared against a reference library of SARS-CoV-2-specific TCRs that had been generated with the MIRA antigen-specificity platform. Breadth meant the fraction of unique TCRs that were SARS-CoV-2-associated, whereas depth meant the fraction of total T cells that were SARS-CoV-2-associated. Using the MIRA data, every spike-specific TCR was mapped to the spike region that the TCR reacted to and assigned to either a CD4 or a CD8 class. Log10-transformed breadth and depth values were compared by one-way ANOVA with Sidak's multiple comparisons tests. This immuneACCESS table, as held by TCRdb, lists in-frame sequences with V and J called but not all clones. Of the missing ones, under half trace to an unresolved V gene in checked studies; the others have no known cause. That table gives V, J and clone size, and the DNA gave D and trimming. Here the sample has around 78,000 clones; about 92% occur a single time. The ten most abundant clones make up 4.2% of the sample.

The time point label here, explained by the study, means: baseline before first vaccination. Vaccinee samples came from UK trials COV001 and COV002, including a single-blind randomized controlled phase 2/3 trial of AZD1222 (ChAdOx1 nCoV-19) in healthy adults. For TCRbeta chain sequencing, PBMC samples were collected from trial participants at day 0 and at day 28 after the second dose. From a lookup of the germline V gene (reference sequence), CDR1 and CDR2 are LNHDA and SQIVND. The V end loses 4 bases and the J end loses 1 base, and a stretch of 10 bases separates them. The CDR3 has 14 amino acids, counting the end cysteine and phenylalanine. CDR3 DNA only is kept here, 42 bases in frame from base 1. A note on this clone: Which antigen it targets is not known. No base qualities exist here, and no much larger clone lies one base off it.

Here the chain combines TRBV19 and TRBJ1-2; tentative D gene TRBD1, with 6 bases matching. The sequencing here drew on peripheral blood, taken on day 0 of AZD1222 vaccination. The sequence derives from an adult in good health. The base sequence is TGTGCCAGTAGTAGGGACAAAAATAACTATGGCTACACCTTC. It translates as CASSRDKNNYGYTF.